These T cell receptor beta chains were read from a single sample in a study of shared clonotypes between healthy human individuals. Profiled with immunoSEQ multiplex PCR; TCRdb holds only in-frame clones, not every one. The sample shows 2 million to 2.5 million clones, just over 90% of them seen only once. Sequencing was carried out using naive CD4+ T cells from PBMCs. Receptors were obtained from a man aged 18 to 30 in good health. Some clones in this sample may be carry-over from other donors' samples. CDR3s include the opening cysteine and the closing phenylalanine or tryptophan. D genes are given only for firm matches. Size values are once, few and many counts, or a class for expanded clones, and some rows have none.

abundance: NA; d_gene: NA; v_gene: TRBV29-1; j_gene: TRBJ2-7; CDR3nt: TGCAGCGCCCGACAGGAAACCTACGAGCAGTACTTC; CDR3aa: CSARQETYEQYF
abundance: once; d_gene: TRBD2; v_gene: TRBV18; j_gene: TRBJ2-1; CDR3nt: TGTGCCAGCTCACCTGGACTAGCGGGATCGGATGAGCAGTTCTTC; CDR3aa: CASSPGLAGSDEQFF
abundance: NA; d_gene: NA; v_gene: TRBV15; j_gene: TRBJ2-5; CDR3nt: TGTGCCACCAGCAGAGATCGACCCCCCCGGGGCCGAGGGGAGACCCAGTACTTC; CDR3aa: CATSRDRPPRGRGETQYF
abundance: NA; d_gene: NA; v_gene: TRBV7-3; j_gene: TRBJ2-7; CDR3nt: TGTGCCAGCAGCTTAGGATGGCTCTACGAGCAGTACTTC; CDR3aa: CASSLGWLYEQYF
abundance: NA; d_gene: NA; v_gene: TRBV5-1; j_gene: TRBJ2-6; CDR3nt: TGCGCCAGCAGCGCAGGGCTCGCCGGGGCCAACGTCCTGACTTTC; CDR3aa: CASSAGLAGANVLTF
abundance: NA; d_gene: NA; v_gene: TRBV2; j_gene: TRBJ2-5; CDR3nt: TGTGCCAGCAACGAAGGCCTTCAAGGGGCCCAGTACTTC; CDR3aa: CASNEGLQGAQYF
abundance: NA; d_gene: NA; v_gene: TRBV30; j_gene: TRBJ2-3; CDR3nt: TGTGCCTGGAGTGCAGGGACCCCGGCGGATACGCAGTATTTT; CDR3aa: CAWSAGTPADTQYF
abundance: NA; d_gene: NA; v_gene: TRBV18; j_gene: TRBJ1-3; CDR3nt: TGTGCCAGCTCACCGAATCTGGGGAGCGCTGGAAACACCATATATTTT; CDR3aa: CASSPNLGSAGNTIYF
abundance: NA; d_gene: TRBD2; v_gene: TRBV7-2; j_gene: TRBJ2-7; CDR3nt: TGTGCCAGCAGCCCCCGACGGAGCGGGACTACCTACGAGCAGTACTTC; CDR3aa: CASSPRRSGTTYEQYF
abundance: few; d_gene: NA; v_gene: TRBV28; j_gene: TRBJ1-1; CDR3nt: TGTGCCAGCAGTTTACGTTCCGGGAACACTGAAGCTTTCTTT; CDR3aa: CASSLRSGNTEAFF
abundance: NA; d_gene: NA; v_gene: TRBV30; j_gene: TRBJ1-1; CDR3nt: TGTGCCTGGACAGGGGCCGGGGGCCTTATGAACACTGAAGCTTTCTTT; CDR3aa: CAWTGAGGLMNTEAFF
abundance: NA; d_gene: NA; v_gene: TRBV21-1; j_gene: TRBJ2-1; CDR3nt: TGTGCCAGCAGCGGAAAGGAGGGCAGGGCGATTTACAATGAGCAGTTCTTC; CDR3aa: CASSGKEGRAIYNEQFF
abundance: NA; d_gene: NA; v_gene: TRBV5-1; j_gene: TRBJ2-2; CDR3nt: TGCGCCAGCAGCTTACAAGTACCCGGGATAAACACCGGGGAGCTGTTTTTT; CDR3aa: CASSLQVPGINTGELFF
abundance: NA; d_gene: NA; v_gene: TRBV6-5; j_gene: TRBJ2-7; CDR3nt: TGTGCCAGCACCACCCCCGGCCAGTACGAGCAGTACTTC; CDR3aa: CASTTPGQYEQYF
abundance: NA; d_gene: NA; v_gene: TRBV28; j_gene: TRBJ1-6; CDR3nt: TGTGCCAGCAGCTGGTCCTCCTATAATTCACCCCTCCACTTT; CDR3aa: CASSWSSYNSPLHF
abundance: NA; d_gene: NA; v_gene: TRBV19; j_gene: TRBJ2-2; CDR3nt: TGTGCCAGTAGTATACGGTTGGGTGGCACCGGGGAGCTGTTTTTT; CDR3aa: CASSIRLGGTGELFF
abundance: NA; d_gene: TRBD1; v_gene: TRBV18; j_gene: TRBJ1-3; CDR3nt: TGTGCCAGCTCACCTCAGGGGGCCCCGCGCTCAGGAAACACCATATATTTT; CDR3aa: CASSPQGAPRSGNTIYF
abundance: NA; d_gene: TRBD1; v_gene: TRBV5-8; j_gene: TRBJ1-2; CDR3nt: TGTGCCAGCAGCTCACCAATAGTAGGACAGGGGTACGGCTACACCTTC; CDR3aa: CASSSPIVGQGYGYTF
abundance: NA; d_gene: TRBD2; v_gene: TRBV7-9; j_gene: TRBJ2-5; CDR3nt: TGTGCCAGCAGCCCACGTTTGGCTAGCGGGAAGTTCCAAGAGACCCAGTACTTC; CDR3aa: CASSPRLASGKFQETQYF
abundance: NA; d_gene: TRBD2; v_gene: TRBV10-3; j_gene: TRBJ2-7; CDR3nt: TGTGCCATCAGTGAAAGCGGGATTCAATCCTACGAGCAGTACTTC; CDR3aa: CAISESGIQSYEQYF
abundance: NA; d_gene: NA; v_gene: TRBV28; j_gene: TRBJ1-3; CDR3nt: TGTGCCAGCAGACCTGACAGGCCCTCTGGAAACACCATATATTTT; CDR3aa: CASRPDRPSGNTIYF
abundance: NA; d_gene: TRBD1; v_gene: TRBV4-1; j_gene: TRBJ2-4; CDR3nt: TGCGCCAGCAGCCAACCGGGACAGAAAAACATTCAGTACTTC; CDR3aa: CASSQPGQKNIQYF
abundance: NA; d_gene: NA; v_gene: TRBV7-2; j_gene: TRBJ2-1; CDR3nt: TGTGCCAGCTTAGGGGGGAGTCTCTACAATGAGCAGTTCTTC; CDR3aa: CASLGGSLYNEQFF
abundance: NA; d_gene: TRBD2; v_gene: TRBV7-9; j_gene: TRBJ2-3; CDR3nt: TGTGCCAGCAGCTTAAACCGGCTAGCGGGAGGGACTAGCACAGATACGCAGTATTTT; CDR3aa: CASSLNRLAGGTSTDTQYF
abundance: NA; d_gene: TRBD1; v_gene: TRBV14; j_gene: TRBJ2-5; CDR3nt: TGTGCCAGCAGCCAAGCGACAGGGTGGCAAGAGACCCAGTACTTC; CDR3aa: CASSQATGWQETQYF
abundance: NA; d_gene: NA; v_gene: TRBV30; j_gene: TRBJ1-2; CDR3nt: TGTGCCTCCACCCAGGGCCTTAACTATGGCTACACCTTC; CDR3aa: CASTQGLNYGYTF
abundance: few; d_gene: NA; v_gene: TRBV5-1; j_gene: TRBJ1-5; CDR3nt: TGCGCCAGCAGCCCTACCGGTCCGGATCAGCCCCAGCATTTT; CDR3aa: CASSPTGPDQPQHF
abundance: NA; d_gene: TRBD1; v_gene: TRBV5-1; j_gene: TRBJ2-5; CDR3nt: TGCGCCAGCAGGGTGACAGGGCTTGGGAAAGAGACCCAGTACTTC; CDR3aa: CASRVTGLGKETQYF
abundance: once; d_gene: NA; v_gene: TRBV2; j_gene: TRBJ2-3; CDR3nt: TGTGCCAGCAGTGCCCTCACGCAGTATTTT; CDR3aa: CASSALTQYF
abundance: NA; d_gene: NA; v_gene: TRBV12-2; j_gene: TRBJ1-2; CDR3nt: TGTGCAAGTCGCTTATACCCCCCTCGGAAAGCTAACTATGGCTACACCTTC; CDR3aa: CASRLYPPRKANYGYTF
abundance: NA; d_gene: NA; v_gene: TRBV29-1; j_gene: TRBJ2-7; CDR3nt: TGCAGCGTTGTGGTCCAGGGCGGTCTCTACGAGCAGTACTTC; CDR3aa: CSVVVQGGLYEQYF
abundance: NA; d_gene: NA; v_gene: TRBV28; j_gene: TRBJ1-1; CDR3nt: TGTGCCAGCAGTTTAAGGCTCGGTTCTGAAGCTTTCTTT; CDR3aa: CASSLRLGSEAFF
abundance: NA; d_gene: NA; v_gene: TRBV28; j_gene: TRBJ2-7; CDR3nt: TGTGCCAGCACCGCGCCGGGACCGAAGCCAGGTTCCTCCTACGAGCAGTACTTC; CDR3aa: CASTAPGPKPGSSYEQYF
abundance: NA; d_gene: NA; v_gene: TRBV5-6; j_gene: TRBJ1-3; CDR3nt: TGTGCCAGCAGCTACTACGGGACGGGGAGAAACACCATATATTTT; CDR3aa: CASSYYGTGRNTIYF
abundance: NA; d_gene: NA; v_gene: TRBV5-1; j_gene: TRBJ2-5; CDR3nt: TGCGCCAGCAGCTTGGGGCGGGAAGAGACCCAGTACTTC; CDR3aa: CASSLGREETQYF
abundance: NA; d_gene: NA; v_gene: TRBV5-1; j_gene: TRBJ1-1; CDR3nt: TGCGCCAGCAGCTTGCAGGGGCCGGACCCTGAAGCTTTCTTT; CDR3aa: CASSLQGPDPEAFF
abundance: NA; d_gene: NA; v_gene: TRBV5-4; j_gene: TRBJ2-7; CDR3nt: TGTGCCAGCAGCGCCAGGGAGTCCTACGAGCAGTACTTC; CDR3aa: CASSARESYEQYF
abundance: NA; d_gene: NA; v_gene: TRBV14; j_gene: TRBJ2-6; CDR3nt: TGTGCCAGCAGCCGCGTCGGGCTTTTGTATGGGGCCAACGTCCTGACTTTC; CDR3aa: CASSRVGLLYGANVLTF
abundance: NA; d_gene: NA; v_gene: TRBV7-2; j_gene: TRBJ2-3; CDR3nt: TGTGCCAGCAGCTTAGTGGGACGCGGAGATACGCAGTATTTT; CDR3aa: CASSLVGRGDTQYF
abundance: NA; d_gene: NA; v_gene: TRBV28; j_gene: TRBJ1-5; CDR3nt: TGTGCCAGCAGTCCCCGGGCGCTTCGGGCCCAGCATTTT; CDR3aa: CASSPRALRAQHF
abundance: NA; d_gene: NA; v_gene: TRBV7-9; j_gene: TRBJ1-1; CDR3nt: TGTGCCAGCAGCTGGGGGGGCGGCCCTGGTAGTACTGAAGCTTTCTTT; CDR3aa: CASSWGGGPGSTEAFF
abundance: NA; d_gene: TRBD2; v_gene: TRBV29-1; j_gene: TRBJ2-1; CDR3nt: TGCAGCCCCCGACTAGCGGGAGATACCTACAATGAGCAGTTCTTC; CDR3aa: CSPRLAGDTYNEQFF
abundance: NA; d_gene: NA; v_gene: TRBV6-1; j_gene: TRBJ1-2; CDR3nt: TGTGCCAGCAGCGAAGACAGGAACTATGGCTACACCTTC; CDR3aa: CASSEDRNYGYTF